This T cell receptor (beta chain) is drawn from a study of beta chain features in type 1 diabetes. Study summary: No age, gender or cell yield differences were seen between patients and healthy donors. Across the samples, about 110,000,000 sorted cells were examined in total.

TCRB transcripts that were expressed got sequenced, as all of the isolated RNA had been reverse transcribed. Several million reads were obtained on average from naive, central memory and regulatory T cell samples. Sequenced by immunoSEQ multiplex PCR; TCRdb stores in-frame clones only, minus some. Of 630,000 or so clones in the sample, about an eighth were seen once. In the case of this clone: What it recognizes is unknown.

Study results and limitations: Type 1 diabetes patients showed a moderate but significant shortening of TCRB CDR3s in all four CD4+ subsets. More deletions and fewer insertions at VDJ junctions were seen in type 1 diabetes patients.

Material: naive CD4+ T cells from blood. The sequence was collected from a young man with type 1 diabetes.

The chain's CDR3 is CASSLSVKETQYF. The CDR3 bases are TGTGCCAGCAGCTTGTCCGTTAAAGAGACCCAGTACTTC. The genes are TRBV7-3 and TRBJ2-5; D is undetermined. The V end lost 3 bases, the J end lost 3 bases, and 8 bases lay between the germline ends. Per germline, CDR1 SGHTA and CDR2 FQGTGA. The CDR3 covers 13 residues.